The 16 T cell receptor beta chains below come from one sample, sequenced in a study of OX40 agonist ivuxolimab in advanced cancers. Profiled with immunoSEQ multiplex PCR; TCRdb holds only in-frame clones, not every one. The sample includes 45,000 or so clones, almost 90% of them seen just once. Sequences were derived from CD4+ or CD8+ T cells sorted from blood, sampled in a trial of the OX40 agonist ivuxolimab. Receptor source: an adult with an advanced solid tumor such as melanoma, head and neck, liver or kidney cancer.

The CDR3 loop is CSVGGAGGFTGELFF. DNA for the CDR3: TGCAGCGTTGGAGGGGCCGGGGGATTCACCGGGGAGCTGTTTTTT. The chain combines TRBV29-1 with TRBJ2-2; a possible D gene is TRBD2 (6 bases). V was clipped by 4 bases and J by 4 bases, with 16 bases between them. CDR3 length equals 15 residues. Germline V gene sequence: CDR1 SQVTM, CDR2 ANQGSEA.

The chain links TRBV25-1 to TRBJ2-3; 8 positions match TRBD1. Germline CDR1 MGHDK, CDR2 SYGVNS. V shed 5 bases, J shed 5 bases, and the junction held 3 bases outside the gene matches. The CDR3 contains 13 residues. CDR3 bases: TGTGCCAGCAGTAGACAGGGGCAAGATACGCAGTATTTT. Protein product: CASSRQGQDTQYF.

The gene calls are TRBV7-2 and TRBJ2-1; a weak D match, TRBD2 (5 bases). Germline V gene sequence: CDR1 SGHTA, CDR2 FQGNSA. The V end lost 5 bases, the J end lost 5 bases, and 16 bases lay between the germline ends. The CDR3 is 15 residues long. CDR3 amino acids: CASSLQRIIHNEQFF. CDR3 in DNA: TGTGCCAGCAGCCTGCAGCGGATCATCCACAATGAGCAGTTCTTC.

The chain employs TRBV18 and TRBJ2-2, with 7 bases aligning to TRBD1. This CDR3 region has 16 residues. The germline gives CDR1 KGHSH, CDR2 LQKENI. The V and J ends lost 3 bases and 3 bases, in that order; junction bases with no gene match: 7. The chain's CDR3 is CASSPTTGVDTGELFF. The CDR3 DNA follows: TGTGCCAGCTCACCTACCACAGGGGTCGACACCGGGGAGCTGTTTTTT.

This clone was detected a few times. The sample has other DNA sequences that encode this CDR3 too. The DNA for the CDR3 is TGTGCCAGCAGACCCGGACTGGAGACCTACGAGCAGTACTTC. Its translation: CASRPGLETYEQYF. This rearrangement joins TRBV2 to TRBJ2-7; D may be TRBD2 (5 bases). CDR1 and CDR2 (germline): SNHLY, FYNNEI. This CDR3 is built from 14 residues. V was trimmed by 6 bases and J by 2 bases, leaving 14 bases between them.

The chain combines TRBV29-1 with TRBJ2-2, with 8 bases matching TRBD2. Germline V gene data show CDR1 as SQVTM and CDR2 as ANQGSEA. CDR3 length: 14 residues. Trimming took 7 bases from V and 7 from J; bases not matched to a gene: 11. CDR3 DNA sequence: TGCAGCGCGTCCAGCGGGAGAGGGGGCGGGGAGCTGTTTTTT. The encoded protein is CSASSGRGGGELFF.

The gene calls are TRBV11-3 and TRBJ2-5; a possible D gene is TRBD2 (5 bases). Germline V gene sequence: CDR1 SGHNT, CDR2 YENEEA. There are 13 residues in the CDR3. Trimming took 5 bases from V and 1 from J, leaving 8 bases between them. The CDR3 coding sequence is TGTGCCAGCAGCCGCAGCGGCCAAGAGACCCAGTACTTC. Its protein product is CASSRSGQETQYF.

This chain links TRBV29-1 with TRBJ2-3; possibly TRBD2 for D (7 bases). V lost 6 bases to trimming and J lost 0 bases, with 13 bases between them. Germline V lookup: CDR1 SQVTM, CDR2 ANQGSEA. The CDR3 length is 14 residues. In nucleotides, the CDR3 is TGCAGCGTCGCGGGGGCGACTAGCACAGATACGCAGTATTTT. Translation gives CSVAGATSTDTQYF.

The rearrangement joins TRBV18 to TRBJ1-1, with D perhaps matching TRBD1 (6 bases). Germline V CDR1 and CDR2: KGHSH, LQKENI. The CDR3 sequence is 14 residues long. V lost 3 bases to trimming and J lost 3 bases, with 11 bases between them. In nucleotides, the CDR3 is TGTGCCAGCTCACCTGGGGGCGTTGACACTGAAGCTTTCTTT. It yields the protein CASSPGGVDTEAFF.

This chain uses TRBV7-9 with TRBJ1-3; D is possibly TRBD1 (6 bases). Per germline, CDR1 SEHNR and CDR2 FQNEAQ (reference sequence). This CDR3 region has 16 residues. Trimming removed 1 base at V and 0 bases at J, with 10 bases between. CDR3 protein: CASSLGGTTSGNTIYF. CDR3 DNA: TGTGCCAGCAGCTTAGGTGGGACAACCTCTGGAAACACCATATATTTT.

The DNA for the CDR3 is TGTGCCAGCAGCTTTTCGGGCCCTCAAGAGACCCAGTACTTC. Its protein product is CASSFSGPQETQYF. The chain is built from TRBV7-2 and TRBJ2-5, with D unresolved. The V gene lost 3 bases and the J gene lost 2 bases, with 10 bases spanning the gap. This CDR3 is built from 14 residues. Germline V CDR1 and CDR2: SGHTA, FQGNSA.

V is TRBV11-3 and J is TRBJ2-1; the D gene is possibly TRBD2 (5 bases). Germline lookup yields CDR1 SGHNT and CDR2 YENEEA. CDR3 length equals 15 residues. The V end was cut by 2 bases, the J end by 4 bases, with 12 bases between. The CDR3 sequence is CASSLSGFLYNEQFF. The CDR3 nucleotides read TGTGCCAGCAGCTTAAGCGGTTTTCTATACAATGAGCAGTTCTTC.

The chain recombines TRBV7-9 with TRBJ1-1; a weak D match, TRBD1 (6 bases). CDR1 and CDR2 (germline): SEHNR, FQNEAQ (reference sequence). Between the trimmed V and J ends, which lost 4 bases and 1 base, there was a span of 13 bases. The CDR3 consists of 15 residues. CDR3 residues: CASSSAGAQNTEAFF. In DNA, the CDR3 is TGTGCCAGCAGCTCCGCAGGGGCTCAGAACACTGAAGCTTTCTTT.

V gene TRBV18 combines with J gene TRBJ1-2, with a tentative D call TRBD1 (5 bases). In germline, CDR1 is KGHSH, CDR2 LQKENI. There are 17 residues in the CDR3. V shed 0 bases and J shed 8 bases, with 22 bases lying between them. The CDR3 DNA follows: TGTGCCAGCTCACCACCAAGGGGTGGCAGCGTGCTTCAGGGCTACACCTTC. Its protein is CASSPPRGGSVLQGYTF.

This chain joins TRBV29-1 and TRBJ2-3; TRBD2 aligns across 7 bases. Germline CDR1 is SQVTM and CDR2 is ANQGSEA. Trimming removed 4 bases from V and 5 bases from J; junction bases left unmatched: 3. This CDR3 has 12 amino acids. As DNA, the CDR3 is TGCAGCGTTGGGGCTAGCGGAGATACGCAGTATTTT. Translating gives CSVGASGDTQYF.

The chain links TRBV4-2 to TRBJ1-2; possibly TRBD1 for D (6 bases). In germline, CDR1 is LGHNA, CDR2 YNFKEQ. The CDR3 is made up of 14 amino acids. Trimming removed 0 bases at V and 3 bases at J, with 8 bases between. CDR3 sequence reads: CASSQDYRDYGYTF. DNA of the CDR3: TGTGCCAGCAGCCAAGACTACAGGGACTATGGCTACACCTTC.